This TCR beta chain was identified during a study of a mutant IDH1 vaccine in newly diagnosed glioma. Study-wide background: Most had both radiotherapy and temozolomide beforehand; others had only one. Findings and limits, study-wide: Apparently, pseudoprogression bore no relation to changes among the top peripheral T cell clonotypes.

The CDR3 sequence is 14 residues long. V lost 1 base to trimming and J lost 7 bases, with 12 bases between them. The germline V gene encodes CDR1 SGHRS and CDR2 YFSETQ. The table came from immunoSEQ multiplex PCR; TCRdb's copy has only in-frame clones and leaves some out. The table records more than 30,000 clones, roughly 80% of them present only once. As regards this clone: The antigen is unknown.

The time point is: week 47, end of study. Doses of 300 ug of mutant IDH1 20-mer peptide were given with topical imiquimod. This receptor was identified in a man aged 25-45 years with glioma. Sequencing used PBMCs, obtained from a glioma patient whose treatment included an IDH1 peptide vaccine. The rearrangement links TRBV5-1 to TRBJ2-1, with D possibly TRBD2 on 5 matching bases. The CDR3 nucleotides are TGCGCCAGCAGCTTGACTAGGAATAGTAATGAGCAGTTCTTC. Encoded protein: CASSLTRNSNEQFF. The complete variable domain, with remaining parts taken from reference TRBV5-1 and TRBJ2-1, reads KAGVTQTPRYLIKTRGQQVTLSCSPISGHRSVSWYQQTPGQGLQFLFEYFSETQRNKGNFPGRFSGRQFSNSRSEMNVSTLELGDSALYLCASSLTRNSNEQFFGPGTRLTVL.